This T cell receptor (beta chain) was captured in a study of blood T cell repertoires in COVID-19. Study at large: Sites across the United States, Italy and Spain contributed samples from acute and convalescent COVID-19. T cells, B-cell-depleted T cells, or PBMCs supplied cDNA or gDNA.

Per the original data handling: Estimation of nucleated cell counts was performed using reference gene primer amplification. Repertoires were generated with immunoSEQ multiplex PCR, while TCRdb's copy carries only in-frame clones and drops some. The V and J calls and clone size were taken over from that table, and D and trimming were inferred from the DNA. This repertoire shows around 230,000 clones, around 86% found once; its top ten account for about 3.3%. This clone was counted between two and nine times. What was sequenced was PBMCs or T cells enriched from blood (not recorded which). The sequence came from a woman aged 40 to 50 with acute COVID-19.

The CDR3 DNA follows: TGTGCCAGCAGCCCCCGGGTGCTAGCGGGAGTAGGCGGGGCCAACGTCCTGACTTTC. It codes for CASSPRVLAGVGGANVLTF. This chain uses TRBV9 with TRBJ2-6; 10 bases agree with TRBD2. Germline V lookup: CDR1 SGDLS, CDR2 YYNGEE. V shed 4 bases and J 4 bases; nucleotides not matched to a gene: 14. The CDR3 consists of 19 residues.